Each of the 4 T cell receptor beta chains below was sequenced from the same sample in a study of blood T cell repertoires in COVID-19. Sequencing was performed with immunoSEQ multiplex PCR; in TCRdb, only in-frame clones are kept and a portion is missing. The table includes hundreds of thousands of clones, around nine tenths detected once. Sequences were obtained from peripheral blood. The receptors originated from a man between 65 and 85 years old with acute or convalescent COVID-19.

The CDR3 DNA reads as TGTGCCAGCAGCTCAAAAACAGGGGGGGACCAAGAGACCCAGTACTTC. This gives the protein CASSSKTGGDQETQYF. The chain couples TRBV5-4 to TRBJ2-5; tentatively, D is TRBD1 (8 bases). This CDR3 region has 16 residues. CDR1 and CDR2 (germline): SGHNT, YYREEE (reference sequence). Deletions cut 3 bases from V and 0 bases from J, with 15 bases between.

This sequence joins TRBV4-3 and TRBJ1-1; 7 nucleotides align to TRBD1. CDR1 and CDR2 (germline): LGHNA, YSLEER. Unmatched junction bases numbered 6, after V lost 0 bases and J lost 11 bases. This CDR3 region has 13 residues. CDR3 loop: CASSQETGAQAFF. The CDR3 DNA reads TGCGCCAGCAGCCAAGAAACAGGGGCACAGGCTTTCTTT.

The CDR3 loop is CAISERTGGQETQYF. The CDR3 nucleotides read TGTGCCATCAGTGAGCGGACAGGGGGCCAAGAGACCCAGTACTTC. The chain recombines TRBV10-3 with TRBJ2-5, with 10 bases identical to TRBD1. Germline CDR1 ENHRY, CDR2 SYGVKD. The CDR3 extends over 15 amino acids. The trim removed 2 bases at V and 1 base at J, leaving 1 base unmatched.

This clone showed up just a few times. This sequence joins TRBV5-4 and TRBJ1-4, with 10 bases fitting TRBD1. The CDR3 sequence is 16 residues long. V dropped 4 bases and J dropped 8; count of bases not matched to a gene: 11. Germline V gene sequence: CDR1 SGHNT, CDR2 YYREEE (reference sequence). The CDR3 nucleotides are TGTGCCAGCAGCCCTCAAACCGGGACAGGGGAGGAAAAACTGTTTTTT. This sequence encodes CASSPQTGTGEEKLFF.